One sample yielded the 24 T cell receptor beta chains listed below, sequenced in a study of T cell responses to AZD1222 COVID-19 vaccine. Libraries were prepared by immunoSEQ multiplex PCR; TCRdb keeps only in-frame clonotypes and omits some of them. This sample has 120,000 or so clones, with around 90% found just once. Sequencing was performed on peripheral blood, taken on day 0 of AZD1222 vaccination. The receptors derive from an adult in good health.

This clone was counted once. The chain carries TRBV18 and TRBJ2-7; 7 bases agree with TRBD2. This CDR3 comprises 14 residues. Germline CDR1 is KGHSH and CDR2 is LQKENI. V was pared by 1 base and J by 6 bases, with 6 bases of the junction left unmatched. The CDR3 protein is CASSPREGRGEQYF. The CDR3 region has the DNA TGTGCCAGCTCACCACGGGAGGGGAGGGGCGAGCAGTACTTC.

The chain employs TRBV19 and TRBJ2-7; D is possibly TRBD1 or TRBD2 (5 bases each). The V and J ends lost 0 bases and 0 bases respectively, with 9 bases between them. CDR1 LNHDA and CDR2 SQIVND come from the germline V gene (reference sequence). There are 15 residues in the CDR3. CDR3 in amino acids: CASSIEAGASYEQYF. CDR3 in DNA: TGTGCCAGTAGTATAGAAGCCGGGGCCTCCTACGAGCAGTACTTC.

V usage is TRBV7-9 and J usage is TRBJ2-1; 8 positions match TRBD1. The V and J ends lost 11 bases and 6 bases, in that order; junction bases with no gene match: 9. The CDR3 is made up of 13 amino acids. Germline CDR1 reads SEHNR; CDR2 reads FQNEAQ (reference sequence). In DNA, the CDR3 is TGTGCCGGACCCAGGGGGCAGGGCAATGAGCAGTTCTTC. Translated: CAGPRGQGNEQFF.

The J gene is TRBJ1-5, the V gene TRBV2; D unclear. V gave up 1 base and J gave up 9 bases, with 13 bases separating them. Germline V gene lookup returns CDR1 SNHLY and CDR2 FYNNEI. The CDR3 loop spans 14 amino acids. CDR3 sequence: CASSEVGPTRPQHF. The DNA for the CDR3 is TGTGCCAGCAGTGAAGTCGGACCAACGAGGCCCCAGCATTTT. Combining the CDR3 with reference TRBV2 and TRBJ1-5 gives the whole variable domain EPEVTQTPSHQVTQMGQEVILRCVPISNHLYFYWYRQILGQKVEFLVSFYNNEISEKSEIFDDQFSVERPDGSNFTLKIRSTKLEDSAMYFCASSEVGPTRPQHFGDGTRLSIL.

The V call is TRBV7-9, the J call TRBJ1-2; D is unresolved. Germline V lookup: CDR1 SEHNR, CDR2 FQNEAQ (reference sequence). This CDR3 has 15 residues. The ends were cut back, 5 bases at V and 1 base at J, with 14 bases in the middle. This CDR3 is CASSPDILGNYGYTF. The CDR3 DNA sequence: TGTGCCAGCAGCCCCGACATCCTTGGTAACTATGGCTACACCTTC.

The rearrangement uses TRBV7-2 and TRBJ1-3; 7 bases are a match to TRBD1. The CDR3 has 14 residues. The V segment lost 2 bases and the J segment 8 bases; nucleotides outside the gene matches: 6. The V gene's germline CDR1 is SGHTA and CDR2 FQGNSA. CDR3 nucleotide sequence: TGTGCCAGCAGCTTATCAAACAGGGGAGACACCATATATTTT. Its translation is CASSLSNRGDTIYF.

Only one count was recorded for this clone. The chain is built from TRBV7-2 and TRBJ2-5, with 8 bases fitting TRBD2. The V gene end was trimmed by 4 bases and the J gene end by 2 bases; junction bases not matched to a gene: 12. Germline CDR1 SGHTA, CDR2 FQGNSA. This CDR3 comprises 17 residues. CDR3 nucleotides: TGTGCCAGCAGCTCCCACCTCGGGGGGGGGACTCAAGAGACCCAGTACTTC. This codes for CASSSHLGGGTQETQYF.

J is TRBJ2-1 and V is TRBV11-2; 11 bases line up with TRBD2. CDR1 is SGHAT, CDR2 FQNNGV, per germline. The CDR3 sequence is 18 residues long. V trimming: 0 bases; J trimming: 0 bases; junction bases outside the gene matches: 4. The CDR3 bases are TGTGCCAGCAGCTTAGAGCTAGCGGGAGGTTACTCCTACAATGAGCAGTTCTTC. The encoded protein is CASSLELAGGYSYNEQFF.

This chain joins TRBV6-5 and TRBJ1-1, with TRBD1 matching over 8 bases. Germline CDR1 MNHEY, CDR2 SVGAGI. After removal of 6 bases from V and 1 base from J, the junction contained 7 bases not matched to a gene. This CDR3 region has 15 residues. The CDR3 loop reads CASSSGQGANTEAFF. The CDR3 bases are TGTGCCAGCAGCTCCGGACAGGGAGCGAACACTGAAGCTTTCTTT.

The count of this clone is one. The CDR3 coding sequence is TGTGCCAGCAGCGTTGGACTAGTAGGTGTTTCGGTCAATGAGCAGTTCTTC. This gives the protein CASSVGLVGVSVNEQFF. The chain joins TRBV11-3 to TRBJ2-1, with 7 bases that match TRBD2. Germline V lookup: CDR1 SGHNT, CDR2 YENEEA. The CDR3 covers 17 residues. The ends lost 5 bases at V and 6 bases at J; junction bases unmatched: 16. Variable domain in full (rest from reference TRBV11-3 and TRBJ2-1): EAGVVQSPRYKIIEKKQPVAFWCNPISGHNTLYWYLQNLGQGPELLIRYENEEAVDDSQLPKDRFSAERLKGVDSTLKIQPAELGDSAVYLCASSVGLVGVSVNEQFFGPGTRLTVL.

The chain has TRBV11-3 and TRBJ1-2; 7 bases are a match to TRBD1. Germline CDR1 is SGHNT and CDR2 is YENEEA. Trimming took 0 bases from V and 6 from J; bases not matched to a gene: 4. The CDR3 sequence is 14 residues long. The CDR3, as DNA: TGTGCCAGCAGCTTAGATCAGGGGGGTGATGGCTACACCTTC. Translation gives CASSLDQGGDGYTF.

This chain links TRBV6-1 with TRBJ2-2, with D unresolved. There are 15 residues in the CDR3. Per germline, CDR1 MNHNS and CDR2 SASEGT. Trimming took off 2 bases at V and 2 bases at J, with 9 bases between the two ends. CDR3 region: CASSEWSANTGELFF. The CDR3 coding sequence is TGTGCCAGCAGTGAATGGTCAGCCAACACCGGGGAGCTGTTTTTT.

This sequence joins TRBV27 and TRBJ2-7; D is possibly TRBD1 (5 bases). Germline V lookup: CDR1 MNHEY, CDR2 SMNVEV (reference sequence). CDR3 length: 11 amino acids. Trimming removed 8 bases from V and 5 bases from J, with 10 bases in between. The CDR3 region is CASVGAHEQYF. The CDR3 DNA is TGTGCCAGCGTTGGGGCCCACGAGCAGTACTTC.

The gene calls are TRBV19 and TRBJ2-2; a possible D gene is TRBD1 (6 bases). V lost 5 bases and J 6 bases, leaving 13 bases between the germline ends. Germline values: CDR1 LNHDA, CDR2 SQIVND (reference sequence). This CDR3 is built from 14 residues. The DNA of the CDR3 is TGTGCCAGTAGTCCAGTAAGACAGGCCGGGGAGCTGTTTTTT. Translating it yields CASSPVRQAGELFF.

The CDR3: CATSSLAGEQYF. As DNA, the CDR3 is TGTGCCACCAGCAGCCTAGCAGGCGAGCAGTACTTC. The chain combines TRBV15 with TRBJ2-7, with D possibly matching TRBD2 (5 bases). This CDR3 region has 12 residues. CDR1 is LNHNV, CDR2 YYDKDF, per germline (reference sequence). Trimming took 3 bases from V and 6 from J, leaving 9 bases between them.

V usage is TRBV18 and J usage is TRBJ2-2; D unresolved. The V end was cut by 5 bases, the J end by 7 bases, with 14 bases between. Per the germline V gene, CDR1 is KGHSH and CDR2 is LQKENI. CDR3 length equals 14 residues. The CDR3 sequence: CASSEASQGGELFF. CDR3 nucleotide sequence: TGTGCCAGCTCAGAGGCATCCCAAGGCGGGGAGCTGTTTTTT.

The chain is built from TRBV29-1 and TRBJ1-2, with a tentative D call TRBD1 (6 bases). Germline lookup yields CDR1 SQVTM and CDR2 ANQGSEA. Deletions cut 6 bases from V and 5 bases from J, with 19 bases between. CDR3 length: 14 amino acids. CDR3 nucleotides: TGCAGCGTGGGGGGGGGCGACAGCTATTATGGCTACACCTTC. It specifies CSVGGGDSYYGYTF. The full variable domain, completed using reference TRBV29-1 and TRBJ1-2, is SAVISQKPSRDICQRGTSLTIQCQVDSQVTMMFWYRQQPGQSLTLIATANQGSEATYESGFVIDKFPISRPNLTFSTLTVSNMSPEDSSIYLCSVGGGDSYYGYTFGSGTRLTVV.

J is TRBJ1-6 and V is TRBV5-1; 8 nucleotides align to TRBD1. V was clipped by 4 bases and J by 8 bases; unmatched bases: 11. CDR3 length: 16 amino acids. Per germline, CDR1 SGHRS and CDR2 YFSETQ. CDR3 sequence (DNA): TGCGCCAGCAGCCCTATAGCCGTGGACAGGGATTCACCCCTCCACTTT. Protein product: CASSPIAVDRDSPLHF. Using reference TRBV5-1 and TRBJ1-6 for the parts outside the CDR3, the full variable domain is KAGVTQTPRYLIKTRGQQVTLSCSPISGHRSVSWYQQTPGQGLQFLFEYFSETQRNKGNFPGRFSGRQFSNSRSEMNVSTLELGDSALYLCASSPIAVDRDSPLHFGNGTRLTVT.

This chain uses TRBV7-9 with TRBJ2-4; D gene ambiguous. Germline-derived CDR1 and CDR2 are SEHNR and FQNEAQ (reference sequence). This CDR3 comprises 15 residues. V was shortened by 5 bases and J by 8 bases, with 19 bases between the two germline ends. This chain's CDR3 is CASSPDSWLVDIQYF. The CDR3 nucleotides read TGTGCCAGCAGCCCAGACTCTTGGCTGGTGGACATTCAGTACTTC.

This clone was observed a single time. This sequence joins TRBV5-1 and TRBJ1-1; 8 bases are shared with TRBD1. The germline CDR1 and CDR2 sequences are SGHRS and YFSETQ. After removal of 4 bases from V and 7 bases from J, the junction contained 12 bases not matched to a gene. This CDR3 contains 15 residues. CDR3 residues: CASSDPTGAGNEAFF. DNA for the CDR3: TGCGCCAGCAGCGACCCGACAGGGGCAGGAAATGAAGCTTTCTTT. Full variable domain (missing parts from reference TRBV5-1 and TRBJ1-1): KAGVTQTPRYLIKTRGQQVTLSCSPISGHRSVSWYQQTPGQGLQFLFEYFSETQRNKGNFPGRFSGRQFSNSRSEMNVSTLELGDSALYLCASSDPTGAGNEAFFGQGTRLTVV.

The CDR3 region has the DNA TGTGCCAGCAGTCCCGCAGGTCCCTACGAGCAGTACTTC. This codes for CASSPAGPYEQYF. This chain uses TRBV27 with TRBJ2-7, with unresolved D. The germline V gene has CDR1 MNHEY and CDR2 SMNVEV (reference sequence). This CDR3 comprises 13 residues. Trimming shortened V by 5 bases and J by 2 bases, and 10 bases separated the two germline ends.

This rearrangement joins TRBV19 to TRBJ1-4; a possible D gene is TRBD1 (6 bases). The CDR3 has 14 residues. V was clipped by 6 bases and J by 5 bases, with 13 bases between them. Germline V CDR1 and CDR2: LNHDA, SQIVND (reference sequence). CDR3 DNA sequence: TGTGCCAGTAGCCGACAGGCAAGCAATGAAAAACTGTTTTTT. It is translated as CASSRQASNEKLFF.

The chain is built from TRBV5-5 and TRBJ2-7; D is unresolved. Germline lookup yields CDR1 SGHKS and CDR2 YYEKEE (reference sequence). V lost 1 base and J 5 bases, leaving 4 bases between the germline ends. The CDR3 totals 11 residues. The CDR3 sequence is CASSLRNEQYF. DNA of the CDR3: TGTGCCAGCAGCTTGAGGAACGAGCAGTACTTC.

V usage is TRBV25-1 and J usage is TRBJ1-6; D unresolved. Trimming cost V 8 bases and J 7 bases, with 15 bases left between them. Germline CDR1 reads MGHDK; CDR2 reads SYGVNS. The length of the CDR3 is 14 residues. CDR3 amino acids: CASRLVGANSPLHF. CDR3 nucleotide sequence: TGTGCCAGCCGTTTAGTCGGAGCGAATTCACCCCTCCACTTT.